Shown below are 24 T cell receptor beta chains from a single sample sequenced in a study of post-analysis software for immune sequencing data (dated by TCRdb to about 2015). These receptors' targets are unknown. Points the paper makes about the study in general: Significantly higher frequencies in patients than in controls were found for roughly five TRBV segments, including TRBV5-6, TRBV5-1 and TRBV20-1.

Libraries were built with PCR. The data were produced on an Illumina HiSeq 2500. To reduce PCR and sequencing biases, unique molecular identifiers were incorporated into the TCR beta cDNA libraries. Through fastp at Q25 and MiXCR, TCRdb rebuilt clones from the public reads, retaining in-frame beta chains. Every CDR3 protein is listed once, alongside the most common genes and DNA of its rows. This sample comprises 550,000 to 700,000 distinct CDR3 sequences, 44% of them detected only once. Together, the top ten hold around 1.7% of the sample. Sequencing used blood. These receptor sequences come from a girl between 5 and 17 years old with multiple sclerosis.

This clonotype has more than one count but fewer than ten. The V gene is TRBV29-1, the J gene TRBJ2-7, with D unresolved. The germline V and J ends were trimmed by 4 bases and 2 bases, with 12 bases remaining between them. In germline, CDR1 is SQVTM, CDR2 ANQGSEA. The CDR3 length is 13 residues. As DNA, the CDR3 is TGCAGCGTTGCCCCTTTTGATGCCTACGAGCAGTACTTC. It translates to CSVAPFDAYEQYF.

This clonotype has only a few counts. As DNA, the CDR3 is TGTGCCAGCAGCCTTAGCGGGCCCTCCTACAATGAGCAGTTCTTC. Translation gives CASSLSGPSYNEQFF. The chain recombines TRBV6-6 with TRBJ2-1; 7 bases line up with TRBD2. Germline CDR1 MNHNY, CDR2 SVGAGI (reference sequence). This CDR3 spans 15 amino acids. V shed 6 bases, J shed 0 bases, and the junction held 5 bases outside the gene matches.

The chain joins TRBV5-1 to TRBJ2-3; TRBD1 matches 8 bases. Germline CDR1 reads SGHRS; CDR2 reads YFSETQ. The CDR3 spans 15 residues. V trimming: 4 bases; J trimming: 2 bases; junction bases outside the gene matches: 6. The CDR3 DNA reads as TGCGCCAGCAGCCGAACGACAGGGGACACAGATACGCAGTATTTT. Translated: CASSRTTGDTDTQYF.

The V gene is TRBV6-6, the J gene TRBJ2-4; the match to TRBD2 covers 8 bases. The end of the DNA is better explained by TRBJ2-7, so the J call may be wrong. In germline, CDR1 is MNHNY, CDR2 SVGAGI (reference sequence). The CDR3 covers 15 residues. DNA for the CDR3: TGTGCCAGCAGAACAACTAGCGGAGCGACCTACGAGCAGTACTTC. Its protein product is CASRTTSGATYEQYF.

This clonotype has more than one count but fewer than ten. A much larger clonotype is one base distant, so this may be a read error. The rearrangement uses TRBV6-4 and TRBJ2-1; D possibly matches TRBD1 or TRBD2 (7 bases each). The last part of the DNA fits TRBJ2-7 better; the J call may be wrong. This CDR3 contains 16 residues. CDR1 and CDR2 (germline): MRHNA, SNTAGT. CDR3 region: CASSPEGGGSYNEQYF. CDR3 nucleotide sequence: TGTGCCAGCAGCCCCGAGGGAGGGGGCTCCTACAATGAGCAGTACTTC.

The chain combines TRBV11-2 with TRBJ2-7, with no clear D. With the DNA end fitting TRBJ2-5 better, the J assignment may be wrong. The V gene's germline CDR1 is SGHAT and CDR2 FQNNGV. The CDR3 totals 12 residues. In nucleotides, the CDR3 is TGTGCCAGCAGCTTACAGCTGGAGACCCAGTACTTC. It is translated as CASSLQLETQYF.

This clonotype was picked up a small number of times. This chain connects TRBV5-1 to TRBJ2-7; weak D call: TRBD1 (5 bases). CDR1 and CDR2 (germline): SGHRS, YFSETQ. The V end lost 2 bases, the J end lost 2 bases, and 14 bases lay between the germline ends. The CDR3 is 15 amino acids. The CDR3 region has the DNA TGCGCCAGCAGCTTTCAGGGCCAGGAGACCTACGAGCAGTACTTC. Its translation is CASSFQGQETYEQYF.

The V gene is TRBV4-1, the J gene TRBJ1-2; the D is unclear. Trimming removed 5 bases from V and 4 bases from J, with 11 bases in between. The length of the CDR3 is 13 residues. CDR1 and CDR2 (germline): MGHRA, YSYEKL. CDR3 nucleotides: TGCGCCAGCAGCTCCTCCGAGGTCTATGGCTACACCTTC. This sequence encodes CASSSSEVYGYTF.

This clonotype was recorded a few times. This chain uses TRBV9 with TRBJ2-1; D remains unclear. Germline-derived CDR1 and CDR2 are SGDLS and YYNGEE. The V gene lost 4 bases and the J gene lost 4 bases, with 9 bases spanning the gap. There are 13 residues in the CDR3. The DNA of the CDR3 is TGTGCCAGCAGCACGATAGGGTACAATGAGCAGTTCTTC. It yields the protein CASSTIGYNEQFF.

A few counts support this clonotype. The chain has TRBV12-3 or TRBV12-4 and TRBJ2-1, with TRBD2 matching 9 bases. Germline trimming cut 2 bases from V and 15 bases from J; bases unmatched to any gene: 8. The CDR3 length is 13 residues. CDR3 loop: CASSLRTGTSLFF. DNA of the CDR3: TGTGCCAGCAGTTTAAGGACCGGGACTAGCCTGTTCTTC.

This chain links TRBV6-1 with TRBJ2-5; no firm D call. V was clipped by 5 bases and J by 11 bases, with 12 bases between them. There are 11 residues in the CDR3. The germline V gene encodes CDR1 MNHNS and CDR2 SASEGT. CDR3 coding DNA: TGTGCCAGCAGTAAGGGTAATGAGCAGTACTTC. Translating it yields CASSKGNEQYF.

The chain carries TRBV20-1 and TRBJ2-7; 9 bases fit TRBD1. Germline V gene data show CDR1 as DFQATT and CDR2 as SNEGSKA (reference sequence). The CDR3 extends over 16 amino acids. Trimming removed 0 bases from V and 2 bases from J; junction bases left unmatched: 8. The CDR3 DNA reads as TGCAGTGCTAGAGATCTTTTGGGACAGGGTACCTACGAGCAGTACTTC. Its protein product is CSARDLLGQGTYEQYF.

This clonotype has a handful of counts. The V gene is TRBV5-1, the J gene TRBJ2-7; 10 bases line up with TRBD2. Germline V gene lookup returns CDR1 SGHRS and CDR2 YFSETQ. CDR3 length: 15 residues. J lost 2 bases, V lost 3 bases, and 5 bases had no gene match. DNA for the CDR3: TGCGCCAGCAGCTATGACAGCGGGAGGGCCTACGAGCAGTACTTC. It yields the protein CASSYDSGRAYEQYF.

This chain connects TRBV6-1 to TRBJ2-7; no firm D call. CDR1 is MNHNS, CDR2 SASEGT, per germline. The CDR3 sequence is 15 residues long. V was trimmed by 4 bases and J by 0 bases, leaving 13 bases between them. CDR3 residues: CASSATRYGSYEQYF. CDR3 DNA: TGTGCCAGCAGTGCGACCCGGTACGGCTCCTACGAGCAGTACTTC.

The chain couples TRBV5-1 to TRBJ2-7; unclear D gene. This CDR3 is 12 amino acids long. Germline values: CDR1 SGHRS, CDR2 YFSETQ. Trimming left V 1 base short and J 7 bases short, with 9 bases between. The CDR3 spells CASSLMESEQYF. The DNA of the CDR3 is TGCGCCAGCAGCTTGATGGAGAGTGAGCAGTACTTC.

The table lists this clonotype with a few counts. The chain uses TRBV15 and TRBJ2-2, with D perhaps being TRBD1 or TRBD2 (5 bases each). The germline V and J ends were trimmed by 5 bases and 5 bases, with 15 bases remaining between them. CDR3 size: 15 residues. Germline CDR1 reads LNHNV; CDR2 reads YYDKDF (reference sequence). CDR3 loop: CATSSLAGRTGELFF. Here the CDR3 DNA reads TGTGCCACCAGCTCACTCGCAGGGAGAACCGGGGAGCTGTTTTTT.

This clonotype was observed a few times. The chain recombines TRBV20-1 with TRBJ1-6; unclear D gene. Germline V lookup: CDR1 DFQATT, CDR2 SNEGSKA (reference sequence). Trimming left V 6 bases short and J 8 bases short, with 11 bases between. This CDR3 region has 12 residues. CDR3 bases: TGCAGTGCGCGCCGGGGTGATTCACCCCTCCACTTT. Translating gives CSARRGDSPLHF.

This clonotype was seen a handful of times. The V call is TRBV20-1, the J call TRBJ1-5, with D hard to call. The CDR3 runs 15 residues. Germline V lookup: CDR1 DFQATT, CDR2 SNEGSKA (reference sequence). Trimming removed 1 base at V and 2 bases at J, with 12 bases between. The CDR3: CSARAARAGNQPQHF. The DNA of the CDR3 is TGCAGTGCTAGAGCTGCGAGGGCGGGCAATCAGCCCCAGCATTTT.

About this clonotype: Relative to the germline gene, one junction end is altered; a read error may explain this. The chain combines TRBV4-1 with TRBJ2-7; TRBD1 matches at 7 bases. Germline CDR1 is MGHRA and CDR2 is YSYEKL. This CDR3 region has 14 residues. CDR3: CASSSWGQTYERYF. The CDR3 coding sequence is TGCGCCAGCAGCTCATGGGGACAGACCTACGAGCGGTACTTC.

In nucleotides, the CDR3 is TGTGCCAGCAGCTTGAGGAGCGGGGGCCGCTACGAGCAGTACTTC. It translates to CASSLRSGGRYEQYF. The J gene is TRBJ2-7, the V gene TRBV5-6, with 8 bases aligning to TRBD2. Per the germline V gene, CDR1 is SGHDT and CDR2 is YYEEEE. The length of the CDR3 is 15 residues. The ends lost 1 base at V and 3 bases at J; junction bases unmatched: 6.

The gene calls are TRBV29-1 and TRBJ2-2; D is uncertain. CDR1 and CDR2 (germline): SQVTM, ANQGSEA. Trimming removed 4 bases at V and 3 bases at J, with 12 bases between. The CDR3 has 14 amino acids. As DNA, the CDR3 is TGCAGCGTTGTGGCCGGGCTCTACACCGGGGAGCTGTTTTTT. It yields the protein CSVVAGLYTGELFF.

CDR3 sequence (DNA): TGTGCCAGCAGTTACGCAGGGGGCTCCTACGAGCAGTACTTC. The encoded protein is CASSYAGGSYEQYF. The rearrangement joins TRBV6-5 to TRBJ2-7; 7 bases match TRBD1. Germline assignment: CDR1 MNHEY and CDR2 SVGAGI. The CDR3 contains 14 residues. J lost 0 bases, V lost 2 bases, and 1 base had no gene match.

The CDR3 spells CAISGTGMSPLHF. The CDR3 DNA sequence: TGTGCCATCAGTGGGACAGGGATGTCACCCCTCCACTTT. The J gene is TRBJ1-6, the V gene TRBV10-3; 8 bases line up with TRBD1. The CDR3 is made up of 13 amino acids. Trimming removed 4 bases from V and 10 bases from J; junction bases left unmatched: 3. Germline lookup yields CDR1 ENHRY and CDR2 SYGVKD.

The chain is built from TRBV24-1 and TRBJ2-3; D call uncertain. CDR3 length: 16 amino acids. Germline V gene sequence: CDR1 KGHDR, CDR2 SFDVKD. Trimming removed 4 bases from V and 2 bases from J, with 15 bases in between. CDR3 sequence (DNA): TGTGCCACCAGTGAGTACCGCGCAGCGAACACAGATACGCAGTATTTT. It encodes CATSEYRAANTDTQYF.